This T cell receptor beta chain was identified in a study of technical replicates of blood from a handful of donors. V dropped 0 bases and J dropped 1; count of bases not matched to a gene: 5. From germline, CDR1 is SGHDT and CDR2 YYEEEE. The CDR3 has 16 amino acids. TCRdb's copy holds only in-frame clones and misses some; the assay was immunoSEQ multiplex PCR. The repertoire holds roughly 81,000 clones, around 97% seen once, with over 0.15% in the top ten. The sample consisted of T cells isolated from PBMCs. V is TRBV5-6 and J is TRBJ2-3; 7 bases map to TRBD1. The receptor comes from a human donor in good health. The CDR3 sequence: CASSLAGTARTDTQYF. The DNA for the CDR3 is TGTGCCAGCAGCTTGGCGGGGACAGCCCGCACAGATACGCAGTATTTT.